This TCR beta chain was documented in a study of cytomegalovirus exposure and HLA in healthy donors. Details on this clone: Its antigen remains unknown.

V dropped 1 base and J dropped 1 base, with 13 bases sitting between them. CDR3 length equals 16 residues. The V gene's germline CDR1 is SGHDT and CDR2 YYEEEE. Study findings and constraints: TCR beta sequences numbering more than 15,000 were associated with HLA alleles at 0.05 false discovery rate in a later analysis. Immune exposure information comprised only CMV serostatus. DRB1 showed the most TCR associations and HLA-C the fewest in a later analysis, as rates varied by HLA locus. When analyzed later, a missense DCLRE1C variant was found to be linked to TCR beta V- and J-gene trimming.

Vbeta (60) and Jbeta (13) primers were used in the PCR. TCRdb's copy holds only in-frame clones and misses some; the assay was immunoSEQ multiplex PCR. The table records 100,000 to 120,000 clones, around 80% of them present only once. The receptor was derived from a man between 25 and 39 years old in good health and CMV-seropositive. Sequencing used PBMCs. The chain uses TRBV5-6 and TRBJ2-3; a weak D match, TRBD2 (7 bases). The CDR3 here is CASSLRGGQGTDTQYF. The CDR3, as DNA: TGTGCCAGCAGCTTGAGGGGGGGCCAGGGCACAGATACGCAGTATTTT.